A single sample is the source of the 28 T cell receptor beta chains below, sequenced in a study of Ad26.COV2.S vaccination and SARS-CoV-2 variants. As for treatment: roughly 18 received Ad26.COV2.S at low or high dose, single or two shots; roughly 5 received placebo; per-sample allocation not given. Repertoires come from day 63 after the first vaccine or placebo injection. The data were produced by immunoSEQ multiplex PCR, yet TCRdb's version contains in-frame clones alone and is incomplete. This sample has about 320,000 clones, with about 86% found just once. Sequenced material: peripheral blood, taken in a trial of Ad26.COV2.S vaccine versus placebo. The receptors were gathered from a person between 18 and 65 years old who received the Ad26.COV2.S COVID-19 vaccine or a placebo.

The chain couples TRBV7-2 to TRBJ2-5; D may be TRBD2 (5 bases). With 9 bases removed from V and 4 bases from J, the gap between germline ends came to 15 bases. The V gene's germline CDR1 is SGHTA and CDR2 FQGNSA. This CDR3 contains 13 residues. The CDR3 sequence is CASSGLSRETQYF. CDR3 coding DNA: TGTGCCAGTTCAGGACTGAGTAGAGAGACCCAGTACTTC. Drawing the rest from reference TRBV7-2 and TRBJ2-5, the complete variable domain is GAGVSQSPSNKVTEKGKDVELRCDPISGHTALYWYRQSLGQGLEFLIYFQGNSAPDKSGLPSDRFSAERTGGSVSTLTIQRTQQEDSAVYLCASSGLSRETQYFGPGTRLLVL.

The V call is TRBV4-3, the J call TRBJ2-7; D perhaps matches TRBD2 (5 bases). Germline-derived CDR1 and CDR2 are LGHNA and YSLEER. Trimming removed 0 bases at V and 2 bases at J, with 17 bases between. This CDR3 spans 17 amino acids. CDR3 nucleotides: TGCGCCAGCAGCCAAGATAGGGCTAGCAAGTTCCCCTACGAGCAGTACTTC. Translation gives CASSQDRASKFPYEQYF.

The chain links TRBV29-1 to TRBJ1-1; D is possibly TRBD1 (6 bases). The V and J ends lost 7 bases and 3 bases respectively, with 15 bases between them. CDR1 and CDR2 from the germline V gene are SQVTM and ANQGSEA. The length of the CDR3 is 13 residues. The CDR3 region is CSAQQGKYTEAFF. As DNA, the CDR3 is TGCAGCGCCCAACAGGGAAAATACACTGAAGCTTTCTTT.

This clone has just one count. The chain recombines TRBV10-3 with TRBJ1-2; no clear D. CDR1 and CDR2 from the germline V gene are ENHRY and SYGVKD. The ends were cut back, 2 bases at V and 3 bases at J, with 7 bases in the middle. This CDR3 contains 13 residues. The CDR3 DNA sequence: TGTGCCATCAGTGAGGGCGGAGACTATGGCTACACCTTC. It is translated as CAISEGGDYGYTF.

The J gene is TRBJ1-3, the V gene TRBV28, with D perhaps TRBD1 (6 bases). The CDR3 length is 13 residues. Trimming took 6 bases from V and 4 from J, leaving 10 bases between them. Looked up from germline, CDR1 is MDHEN and CDR2 is SYDVKM. This CDR3 is CASRQGRGNTIYF. CDR3 bases: TGTGCCAGCAGACAGGGACGGGGAAACACCATATATTTT.

This chain links TRBV5-4 with TRBJ1-1, with D uncertain. Trimming left V 2 bases short and J 4 bases short, with 12 bases between. This CDR3 region has 14 residues. Germline-derived CDR1 and CDR2 are SGHNT and YYREEE (reference sequence). CDR3 bases: TGTGCCAGCAGCTTCCTCTCTACCGCCACTGAAGCTTTCTTT. Protein product: CASSFLSTATEAFF.

This clone was found once. The chain has TRBV4-1 and TRBJ2-1; D is ambiguous. The CDR3 sequence is 15 residues long. CDR1 and CDR2 from the germline V gene are MGHRA and YSYEKL. Trimming took 0 bases from V and 10 from J, leaving 16 bases between them. The CDR3 nucleotides are TGCGCCAGCAGCCAAGATGGTCTGGGGTGGATGGAGCAGTTCTTC. Its translation is CASSQDGLGWMEQFF.

The genes are TRBV20-1 and TRBJ1-1; D is undetermined. Per germline, CDR1 DFQATT and CDR2 SNEGSKA (reference sequence). This CDR3 is built from 11 residues. Trimming shortened V by 5 bases and J by 11 bases, and 15 bases separated the two germline ends. CDR3 region: CSARLAGSAFF. DNA of the CDR3: TGCAGTGCTCGTTTAGCGGGTTCGGCTTTCTTT.

This clone was detected only once. DNA of the CDR3: TGTGCCAGCGGAAGGATGCGAGCAGATACGCAGTATTTT. Protein product: CASGRMRADTQYF. The genes are TRBV3-1 (or the pseudogene TRBV3-2) and TRBJ2-3; no firm D call. V dropped 8 bases and J dropped 4 bases, with 13 bases sitting between them. The germline V gene encodes CDR1 LGHDT and CDR2 YNNKEL (reference sequence). The CDR3 sequence is 13 residues long.

The V and J genes are TRBV5-3 and TRBJ1-5; D remains ambiguous. TRBV5-3 is given ORF status, its function remaining uncertain. The CDR3 is 19 amino acids. V gave up 0 bases and J gave up 0 bases, with 19 bases separating them. The CDR3 is CARSLAKAVGFDSNQPQHF. The DNA for the CDR3 is TGTGCCAGAAGCTTGGCCAAGGCGGTAGGGTTTGATAGCAATCAGCCCCAGCATTTT.

J is TRBJ2-3 and V is TRBV24-1, with a possible D match to TRBD2 (7 bases). Germline V CDR1 and CDR2: KGHDR, SFDVKD. The CDR3 totals 15 residues. V gave up 3 bases and J gave up 6 bases, with 15 bases separating them. CDR3 sequence reads: CATSDPRGAGDTQYF. CDR3 nucleotide sequence: TGTGCCACCAGTGATCCCCGGGGGGCTGGGGATACGCAGTATTTT.

The chain employs TRBV4-1 and TRBJ2-5; weak D call: TRBD1 (6 bases). Trimming left V 1 base short and J 1 base short, with 13 bases between. The germline CDR1 and CDR2 sequences are MGHRA and YSYEKL. This CDR3 is built from 16 residues. CDR3 coding DNA: TGCGCCAGCAGCCAAGTCACAGGGCGGACCCAAGAGACCCAGTACTTC. Its protein product is CASSQVTGRTQETQYF.

The chain carries TRBV7-8 and TRBJ2-1; D is perhaps TRBD1 or TRBD2 (5 bases each). There are 15 residues in the CDR3. Trimming took off 8 bases at V and 2 bases at J, with 16 bases between the two ends. Germline assignment: CDR1 SGHVS and CDR2 FQNEAQ. The CDR3 DNA reads TGTGCCAGCCTCTGGGGGTCGGGTACCTACAATGAGCAGTTCTTC. As protein: CASLWGSGTYNEQFF.

The rearrangement joins TRBV2 to TRBJ2-2; D is uncertain. The CDR3 runs 15 residues. V was clipped by 3 bases and J by 7 bases, with 15 bases between them. Germline-derived CDR1 and CDR2 are SNHLY and FYNNEI. The CDR3 sequence is CASSENGVRGGELFF. For the CDR3, the DNA is TGTGCCAGCAGTGAGAACGGCGTCCGTGGCGGGGAGCTGTTTTTT. Drawing the rest from reference TRBV2 and TRBJ2-2, the complete variable domain is EPEVTQTPSHQVTQMGQEVILRCVPISNHLYFYWYRQILGQKVEFLVSFYNNEISEKSEIFDDQFSVERPDGSNFTLKIRSTKLEDSAMYFCASSENGVRGGELFFGEGSRLTVL.

This chain links TRBV11-2 with TRBJ1-2, with D possibly TRBD1 on 6 matching bases. This CDR3 region has 13 residues. Germline values: CDR1 SGHAT, CDR2 FQNNGV. The V gene lost 1 base and the J gene lost 4 bases, with 7 bases spanning the gap. CDR3 sequence (DNA): TGTGCCAGCAGCTTAGCAGGGGCCTATGGCTACACCTTC. Translation gives CASSLAGAYGYTF.

The chain is built from TRBV6-1 and TRBJ1-2; TRBD1 matches at 7 bases. V lost 1 base, J lost 6 bases, and 5 bases stayed unmatched. The germline CDR1 and CDR2 sequences are MNHNS and SASEGT. The CDR3 has 14 amino acids. Written as DNA, the CDR3 is TGTGCCAGCAGTGAAGTAAGGGGGCAGGATGGCTACACCTTC. Protein product: CASSEVRGQDGYTF.

This clone was seen only a few times. The rearrangement uses TRBV7-8 and TRBJ2-7; the match to TRBD1 covers 11 bases. Germline CDR1 reads SGHVS; CDR2 reads FQNEAQ. The CDR3 consists of 15 residues. V was clipped by 2 bases and J by 2 bases; unmatched bases: 2. CDR3 sequence reads: CASSLPGQGAYEQYF. CDR3 nucleotide sequence: TGTGCCAGCAGCTTACCGGGACAGGGGGCCTACGAGCAGTACTTC.

The CDR3 region is CASSSRLAGDTDTQYF. CDR3 DNA: TGTGCCAGCAGCTCCCGACTAGCGGGGGACACAGATACGCAGTATTTT. This chain uses TRBV4-2 with TRBJ2-3; TRBD2 agrees at 12 bases. V lost 5 bases and J lost 2; bases outside the gene matches: 5. CDR1 is LGHNA and CDR2 is YNFKEQ in the germline V gene. This CDR3 region has 16 residues.

The CDR3 nucleotides read TGTGCCACCTCAGTGGTAGGATGTGAAAAACTGTTTTTT. It yields the protein CATSVVGCEKLFF. J is TRBJ1-4 and V is TRBV13; the D is unclear. The V and J ends lost 10 bases and 7 bases respectively, with 16 bases between them. This CDR3 has 13 amino acids. Germline V CDR1 and CDR2: PRHDT, FYEKMQ (reference sequence).

The chain is built from TRBV2 and TRBJ1-2, with TRBD1 identical over 8 bases. V trimming: 4 bases; J trimming: 7 bases; junction bases outside the gene matches: 8. The CDR3 is 14 amino acids. The germline V gene encodes CDR1 SNHLY and CDR2 FYNNEI. The CDR3 DNA reads as TGTGCCAGCAGTGTTGACAGGGGAATCCGTGGCTACACCTTC. Its protein is CASSVDRGIRGYTF.

The chain recombines TRBV5-1 with TRBJ1-3; the match to TRBD1 covers 11 bases. CDR1 is SGHRS, CDR2 YFSETQ, per germline. V shed 4 bases and J 1 base; nucleotides not matched to a gene: 13. This CDR3 spans 19 amino acids. The CDR3 protein is CASSPRDRGSIGSGNTIYF. CDR3 coding DNA: TGCGCCAGCAGCCCCCGGGACAGGGGGTCTATAGGGTCTGGAAACACCATATATTTT.

This chain joins TRBV9 and TRBJ2-3; perhaps TRBD1 as D (5 bases). The germline gives CDR1 SGDLS, CDR2 YYNGEE. V was clipped by 4 bases and J by 0 bases, with 12 bases between them. This CDR3 has 15 residues. CDR3 in DNA: TGTGCCAGCAGCCCCTGGACAAGAAGCACAGATACGCAGTATTTT. Amino acids: CASSPWTRSTDTQYF.

This rearrangement joins TRBV4-3 to TRBJ2-7; a weak D match, TRBD2 (6 bases). The CDR3 covers 16 residues. The germline V gene encodes CDR1 LGHNA and CDR2 YSLEER. The V gene lost 1 base and the J gene lost 0 bases, with 13 bases spanning the gap. The CDR3 nucleotides read TGCGCCAGCAGCCAAGGCGGCTGGGGGGACTCCTACGAGCAGTACTTC. This codes for CASSQGGWGDSYEQYF.

V usage is TRBV7-2 and J usage is TRBJ2-2; 11 bases are shared with TRBD2. The CDR3 covers 17 residues. Germline loops: CDR1 SGHTA, CDR2 FQGNSA. The V gene end was trimmed by 5 bases and the J gene end by 4 bases; junction bases not matched to a gene: 9. Here the CDR3 reads CASSPHSGGASTGELFF. CDR3 coding DNA: TGTGCCAGCAGCCCCCATAGCGGGGGGGCTAGCACCGGGGAGCTGTTTTTT.

The V gene is TRBV9, the J gene TRBJ2-3; the match to TRBD2 covers 11 bases. The CDR3 loop spans 15 amino acids. Germline CDR1 and CDR2: SGDLS and YYNGEE. Trimming removed 4 bases from V and 4 bases from J; junction bases left unmatched: 5. The CDR3 reads CASSLGLAEADTQYF. As DNA, the CDR3 is TGTGCCAGCAGCCTGGGACTAGCGGAGGCAGATACGCAGTATTTT. Using reference TRBV9 and TRBJ2-3 for the parts outside the CDR3, the full variable domain is DSGVTQTPKHLITATGQRVTLRCSPRSGDLSVYWYQQSLDQGLQFLIQYYNGEERAKGNILERFSAQQFPDLHSELNLSSLELGDSALYFCASSLGLAEADTQYFGPGTRLTVL.

V gene TRBV27 combines with J gene TRBJ2-2; tentatively, D is TRBD1 or TRBD2 (5 bases each). This CDR3 comprises 13 residues. V was pared by 3 bases and J by 7 bases, with 9 bases between. CDR1 and CDR2 (germline): MNHEY, SMNVEV (reference sequence). The CDR3 loop is CASSFGTYGELFF. CDR3 nucleotide sequence: TGTGCCAGCAGTTTCGGGACCTACGGGGAGCTGTTTTTT.

The genes are TRBV6-5 and TRBJ2-3, with D unresolved. The CDR3 is made up of 13 amino acids. Germline V gene lookup returns CDR1 MNHEY and CDR2 SVGAGI. Trimming pared 7 bases from V and 5 bases from J, leaving 13 bases between. This chain's CDR3 is CASTPPKGDTQYF. In DNA form, the CDR3 reads TGTGCCAGCACCCCCCCGAAGGGAGATACGCAGTATTTT.

This chain links TRBV5-4 with TRBJ1-2; 9 bases align to TRBD1. V gave up 5 bases and J gave up 7 bases; unmatched junction bases: 9. The germline V gene has CDR1 SGHNT and CDR2 YYREEE (reference sequence). The CDR3 spans 14 residues. The CDR3 DNA follows: TGTGCCAGCAGTTCACAGGGGGCTGGAGGTGGCTACACCTTC. Translation gives CASSSQGAGGGYTF.